Presented here are 32 T cell receptor beta chains from one specimen sequenced in a study of CD8 T cells in ankylosing spondylitis. Broader study findings: Within ankylosing spondylitis blood, a TCR beta motif made up of seven to nine highly homologous variants appeared to be characteristic.

One entry per CDR3 protein, called by TCRdb with MiXCR from the 5' RACE reads. The sample contains 700,000 to 850,000 distinct CDR3 sequences, approximately 12% of which appear only once. These receptors' targets are unknown. Sequenced input: blood, either unsorted or a sorted T cell fraction (not recorded which). The receptors were gathered from a male donor with ankylosing spondylitis.

This clonotype was recorded a few times. The genes are TRBV7-9 and TRBJ1-4; 8 nucleotides match TRBD1. This CDR3 is built from 15 residues. The J segment lost 8 bases and the V segment lost 5 bases, leaving 10 bases of the junction unmatched. Germline V gene sequence: CDR1 SEHNR, CDR2 FQNEAQ (reference sequence). The CDR3 spells CASSPKTGVREKLFF. In DNA, the CDR3 is TGTGCCAGCAGCCCAAAGACAGGGGTACGCGAAAAACTGTTTTTT.

This chain joins TRBV7-2 and TRBJ1-2; D is unclear. The CDR3 sequence is 13 residues long. The V and J ends lost 2 bases and 7 bases respectively, with 11 bases between them. From germline, CDR1 is SGHTA and CDR2 FQGNSA. CDR3 sequence reads: CASSLIILGGYTF. DNA for the CDR3: TGTGCCAGCAGCTTAATAATTCTAGGTGGCTACACCTTC.

A few counts support this clonotype. V gene TRBV20-1 combines with J gene TRBJ1-1; D possibly corresponds to TRBD1 (6 bases). Looked up from germline, CDR1 is DFQATT and CDR2 is SNEGSKA (reference sequence). Trimming shortened V by 5 bases and J by 4 bases, and 20 bases separated the two germline ends. The CDR3 covers 15 residues. CDR3 coding DNA: TGCAGTGCTTTGGGGGGGTACAGGGAGGGCACTGAAGCTTTCTTT. This codes for CSALGGYREGTEAFF.

This clonotype has a count of ten or more. The V and J genes are TRBV29-1 and TRBJ2-5; TRBD1 might be the D (6 bases). CDR3 length equals 12 residues. With 7 bases removed from V and 5 bases from J, the gap between germline ends came to 14 bases. Germline V gene sequence: CDR1 SQVTM, CDR2 ANQGSEA. CDR3 region: CSAVRGGETQYF. CDR3 in DNA: TGCAGCGCCGTCAGGGGTGGGGAGACCCAGTACTTC.

Only a few counts were recorded for this clonotype. The J gene is TRBJ2-7, the V gene TRBV27, with TRBD2 matching 11 bases. J lost 5 bases, V lost 5 bases, and 11 bases had no gene match. The CDR3 has 16 amino acids. Germline CDR1 is MNHEY and CDR2 is SMNVEV (reference sequence). Here the CDR3 DNA reads TGTGCCAGCAGTCGGATAACTAGCGGGAGATCTCACGAGCAGTACTTC. Its protein is CASSRITSGRSHEQYF.

The chain links TRBV2 to TRBJ1-2, with D unclear. Germline V gene lookup returns CDR1 SNHLY and CDR2 FYNNEI. V gave up 0 bases and J gave up 1 base, with 9 bases separating them. The CDR3 is 15 amino acids. The DNA of the CDR3 is TGTGCCAGCAGTGAAGCGCTTTCGGGTAACTATGGCTACACCTTC. Translation gives CASSEALSGNYGYTF.

The CDR3 DNA is TGCGCCAGCAGCTTTACCGGGACACCTTCTGGGGCCAACGTCCTGACTTTC. Translating it yields CASSFTGTPSGANVLTF. V is TRBV5-1 and J is TRBJ2-6, with TRBD1 as a possible D gene (6 bases). The germline V and J ends were trimmed by 2 bases and 1 base, with 13 bases remaining between them. CDR3 size: 17 residues. CDR1 and CDR2 from the germline V gene are SGHRS and YFSETQ.

This clonotype was seen only a few times. CDR3 in DNA: TGTGCCAGCAGCTCCCCGAGCGGGAGGAGCTCCTACAATGAGCAGTTCTTC. Its protein product is CASSSPSGRSSYNEQFF. The chain employs TRBV7-9 and TRBJ2-1, with TRBD2 identical over 9 bases. CDR1 is SEHNR and CDR2 is FQNEAQ in the germline V gene (reference sequence). V lost 4 bases and J lost 0; bases outside the gene matches: 7. The CDR3 runs 17 residues.

This chain links TRBV2 with TRBJ2-1; D uncertain. The CDR3 is 14 amino acids. V shed 6 bases and J shed 5 bases, with 14 bases lying between them. From germline, CDR1 is SNHLY and CDR2 FYNNEI. CDR3 region: CASRRSYLNNEQFF. CDR3 DNA: TGTGCCAGCAGACGTAGTTATCTGAACAATGAGCAGTTCTTC.

The table lists this clonotype with many counts. This sequence joins TRBV4-2 and TRBJ1-5, with unresolved D. CDR1 LGHNA and CDR2 YNFKEQ come from the germline V gene. The CDR3 is 15 amino acids. V was shortened by 0 bases and J by 0 bases, with 6 bases between the two germline ends. CDR3 amino acids: CASSQDGLSNQPQHF. DNA for the CDR3: TGTGCCAGCAGCCAAGATGGCCTTAGCAATCAGCCCCAGCATTTT.

This clonotype has just a few counts. V gene TRBV20-1 combines with J gene TRBJ2-3, with 7 bases matching TRBD1. CDR1 is DFQATT and CDR2 is SNEGSKA in the germline V gene (reference sequence). After removal of 7 bases from V and 0 bases from J, the junction contained 10 bases not matched to a gene. This CDR3 region has 15 residues. The CDR3 DNA reads TGCAGTGGGGTACAGGGGACCCAAAGCACAGATACGCAGTATTTT. It codes for CSGVQGTQSTDTQYF.

J is TRBJ2-2 and V is TRBV5-1, with TRBD1 as a possible D gene (6 bases). Germline CDR1 SGHRS, CDR2 YFSETQ. CDR3 size: 14 residues. V dropped 4 bases and J dropped 6 bases, with 13 bases sitting between them. CDR3 nucleotides: TGCGCCAGCAGCAATCAGGGGATTTCCGGGGAGCTGTTTTTT. Its protein is CASSNQGISGELFF.

This clonotype was seen a few times. The rearrangement links TRBV5-1 to TRBJ2-5, with D perhaps TRBD2 (6 bases). The germline gives CDR1 SGHRS, CDR2 YFSETQ. The CDR3 loop spans 17 amino acids. Trimming took 2 bases from V and 5 from J, leaving 22 bases between them. This CDR3 reads CASSLNPTGGVGETQYF. The CDR3 DNA reads as TGCGCCAGCAGCTTAAACCCTACCGGAGGGGTTGGGGAGACCCAGTACTTC.

This clonotype has just a few counts. The CDR3 is CASYYTGTGDGYTF. In nucleotides, the CDR3 is TGTGCCAGCTACTACACCGGGACAGGGGATGGCTACACCTTC. V gene TRBV7-9 combines with J gene TRBJ1-2; 10 bases align to TRBD1. This CDR3 is built from 14 residues. Germline V gene lookup returns CDR1 SEHNR and CDR2 FQNEAQ (reference sequence). V lost 8 bases and J lost 6; bases outside the gene matches: 9.

The sample holds one count of this clonotype. This chain links TRBV12-3 or TRBV12-4 with TRBJ2-1, with 10 bases fitting TRBD1. The CDR3 extends over 16 amino acids. The trim removed 6 bases at V and 0 bases at J, leaving 5 bases unmatched. The CDR3 sequence is CASSAGTGASYNEQFF. In DNA, the CDR3 is TGTGCCAGCAGCGCCGGGACAGGGGCCTCCTACAATGAGCAGTTCTTC.

This clonotype was recorded at least ten times. This chain uses TRBV12-3 or TRBV12-4 with TRBJ2-3; 7 bases fit TRBD1. Trimming cost V 5 bases and J 3 bases; bases outside gene matches: 14. The CDR3 contains 17 residues. CDR3 region: CASSPTTGDSRTDTQYF. The CDR3, as DNA: TGTGCCAGCAGTCCGACTACAGGGGACAGTAGGACAGATACGCAGTATTTT.

V and J are TRBV10-3 and TRBJ1-5, with unresolved D. CDR3 size: 14 residues. Germline V gene data show CDR1 as ENHRY and CDR2 as SYGVKD. Trimming removed 0 bases at V and 5 bases at J, with 8 bases between. The CDR3 region is CAISESSVYQPQHF. The CDR3 DNA is TGTGCCATCAGTGAGTCGTCAGTTTATCAGCCCCAGCATTTT.

This clonotype was seen a handful of times. V and J are TRBV20-1 and TRBJ1-1, with 7 bases that match TRBD1. The CDR3 is 14 residues long. The trim removed 6 bases at V and 1 base at J, leaving 8 bases unmatched. Germline CDR1 reads DFQATT; CDR2 reads SNEGSKA (reference sequence). The chain's CDR3 is CSATQDRRNTEAFF. CDR3 in DNA: TGCAGTGCAACCCAGGACAGGAGGAACACTGAAGCTTTCTTT.

This clonotype has more than one count but fewer than ten. The rearrangement uses TRBV10-3 and TRBJ2-5, with 9 bases aligning to TRBD2. Per germline, CDR1 ENHRY and CDR2 SYGVKD. The trim removed 4 bases at V and 1 base at J, leaving 7 bases unmatched. This CDR3 is built from 16 residues. CDR3 sequence (DNA): TGTGCCATCAGTGGCCGCCTAGCGGGGACCCAAGAGACCCAGTACTTC. Its translation is CAISGRLAGTQETQYF.

The J gene is TRBJ2-1, the V gene TRBV10-1; 7 bases align to TRBD2. The V and J ends lost 2 bases and 4 bases, in that order; junction bases with no gene match: 8. The CDR3 runs 16 residues. CDR1 and CDR2 from the germline V gene are WNHNN and SYGVQD (reference sequence). The CDR3 coding sequence is TGCGCCAGCAGTGAGGGGCTAGCGGCGCTATACAATGAGCAGTTCTTC. Translation gives CASSEGLAALYNEQFF.

This clonotype was detected a few times. The chain combines TRBV28 with TRBJ1-1, with 8 bases lining up with TRBD1. Trimming took 4 bases from V and 5 from J; bases not matched to a gene: 9. CDR3 length: 15 residues. Germline V gene data show CDR1 as MDHEN and CDR2 as SYDVKM. This CDR3 reads CASSSPRTGWTEAFF. The CDR3 DNA sequence: TGTGCCAGCAGTTCGCCTCGGACAGGGTGGACTGAAGCTTTCTTT.

The rearrangement uses TRBV19 and TRBJ2-7; tentatively, D is TRBD1 or TRBD2 (5 bases each). V lost 8 bases to trimming and J lost 4 bases, with 21 bases between them. The germline V gene has CDR1 LNHDA and CDR2 SQIVND (reference sequence). This CDR3 spans 15 amino acids. In nucleotides, the CDR3 is TGTGCCAGTTCAAGGGGTCAGGGACGAGGGTACGAGCAGTACTTC. This translates into CASSRGQGRGYEQYF.

The V gene is TRBV24-1, the J gene TRBJ2-2; a weak D match, TRBD2 (6 bases). This CDR3 comprises 14 residues. Germline assignment: CDR1 KGHDR and CDR2 SFDVKD. Deletions cut 10 bases from V and 3 bases from J, with 14 bases between. The CDR3 DNA is TGTGCCACGTCGAAAGGCGGGGACACCGGGGAGCTGTTTTTT. Amino acids: CATSKGGDTGELFF.

The CDR3 sequence: CSARDVSGLNTGELFF. As DNA, the CDR3 is TGCAGTGCTAGAGATGTCTCGGGATTGAACACCGGGGAGCTGTTTTTT. The genes are TRBV20-1 and TRBJ2-2; maybe TRBD2 (5 bases). V lost 0 bases and J lost 1, with 12 bases in between. Germline loops: CDR1 DFQATT, CDR2 SNEGSKA (reference sequence). The CDR3 consists of 16 residues.

This sequence joins TRBV7-2 and TRBJ2-2; the match to TRBD2 covers 10 bases. Unmatched junction bases numbered 5, after V lost 0 bases and J lost 4 bases. The CDR3 runs to 17 residues. Germline V CDR1 and CDR2: SGHTA, FQGNSA. In DNA form, the CDR3 reads TGTGCCAGCAGCTTAGCATCTAGCGGGAGCGGCACCGGGGAGCTGTTTTTT. It codes for CASSLASSGSGTGELFF.

This clonotype was detected a few times. The CDR3 nucleotides read TGTGCCAGCAGCTCCTTAGTAACCCGCCGGGACAGCTCCTACGAGCAGTACTTC. It encodes CASSSLVTRRDSSYEQYF. The chain joins TRBV11-2 to TRBJ2-7, with 7 bases aligning to TRBD1. Germline V gene data show CDR1 as SGHAT and CDR2 as FQNNGV. The V gene end was trimmed by 4 bases and the J gene end by 0 bases; junction bases not matched to a gene: 15. This CDR3 has 18 amino acids.

J is TRBJ2-5 and V is TRBV7-9; unclear D gene. The CDR3 runs to 13 residues. The V and J ends lost 5 bases and 5 bases respectively, with 12 bases between them. The germline CDR1 and CDR2 sequences are SEHNR and FQNEAQ (reference sequence). CDR3 bases: TGTGCCAGCAGCCTCGACTCCATGGAGACCCAGTACTTC. Its translation: CASSLDSMETQYF.

In DNA, the CDR3 is TGCGCCAGCAGCTGGGGACGGTTCCAAGAGACCCAGTACTTC. It encodes CASSWGRFQETQYF. The genes are TRBV5-1 and TRBJ2-5; D could derive from TRBD1 or TRBD2 (5 bases each). Trimming removed 3 bases from V and 1 base from J, with 10 bases in between. The germline gives CDR1 SGHRS, CDR2 YFSETQ. CDR3 length: 14 residues.

This clonotype was seen more than once but under ten times. The chain is built from TRBV9 and TRBJ2-3; either TRBD1 or TRBD2 may fit D (5 bases each). The V and J ends lost 4 bases and 6 bases respectively, with 18 bases between them. This CDR3 is 15 amino acids long. Looked up from germline, CDR1 is SGDLS and CDR2 is YYNGEE. CDR3 in amino acids: CASSRRQGFSDTQYF. The CDR3 DNA is TGTGCCAGCAGCCGGAGGCAGGGTTTTTCGGATACGCAGTATTTT.

This clonotype was seen more than once but under ten times. The chain employs TRBV7-2 and TRBJ2-1; D remains unclear. Trimming shortened V by 0 bases and J by 10 bases, and 7 bases separated the two germline ends. This CDR3 is built from 12 residues. In germline, CDR1 is SGHTA, CDR2 FQGNSA. In DNA form, the CDR3 reads TGTGCCAGCAGCTTAGCCGCGGTCGAGCAGTTCTTC. This sequence encodes CASSLAAVEQFF.

This clonotype was seen only a few times. This rearrangement joins TRBV21-1 to TRBJ2-4; TRBD1 was called by the table and not checked on the DNA. TRBV21-1 is listed as a pseudogene. There are 19 residues in the CDR3. In DNA form, the CDR3 reads TGTGCCAGCGGCCCCTCCCGGACAGGGCAAGACGGCTCCAAAAACATTCAGTACTTC. Protein sequence: CASGPSRTGQDGSKNIQYF.

V usage is TRBV4-3 and J usage is TRBJ1-1, with no clear D. Trimming stripped 4 bases from V and 7 bases from J, with 16 bases between. CDR1 is LGHNA and CDR2 is YSLEER in the germline V gene. The CDR3 contains 14 residues. As DNA, the CDR3 is TGCGCCAGCAGCCGAGGACGACATGGGGTTGAAGCTTTCTTT. It specifies CASSRGRHGVEAFF.